This T cell receptor beta chain originates from a study of radiation and T cells in renal cell carcinoma. Study overall: Nephrectomy followed 15 Gy stereotactic body radiation by 4 weeks. Study-wide findings and caveats: In blood, top tumor clones expanded by 2 weeks, shrinking by 4. No pretreatment tumor biopsies were available for baseline clonotypes.

As for time point: baseline pretreatment blood. Treatment specified: 15 Gy SBRT to primary tumor, nephrectomy 4 weeks later. Radiation-treated patients gave blood at baseline, week 2 and week 4. Measured with immunoSEQ multiplex PCR; TCRdb has only the in-frame clones, and not every one. The sample holds 150,000 or so clones, about 88% seen once. In regard to this clone: Its antigen is undetermined.

The CDR3 spans 15 residues. V shed 4 bases, J shed 8 bases, and the junction held 10 bases outside the gene matches. The germline gives CDR1 SGHTA, CDR2 FQGNSA. V and J are TRBV7-2 and TRBJ2-3; TRBD2 agrees at 9 bases. Sequencing used blood, obtained from a patient whose treatment included radiotherapy and nephrectomy. This TCR derives from a woman in her 50s with renal cell carcinoma. CDR3 region: CASSSSSGGHGTQYF. Here the CDR3 DNA reads TGTGCCAGCAGCTCTTCGAGCGGGGGGCACGGTACGCAGTATTTT.